The following is a T cell receptor (beta chain) sequence with its context. The method was immunoSEQ multiplex PCR; TCRdb's version includes in-frame clones alone and lacks a portion of them. The data contain more than 65,000 clones, roughly 92% of them seen just once; the ten biggest clones take up 0.41%. This specimen belongs to a study of technical replicates of blood from four donors. The CDR3 totals 14 residues. Germline CDR1 and CDR2: SGHTA and FQGNSA. V lost 5 bases to trimming and J lost 2 bases, with 13 bases between them. The chain has TRBV7-2 and TRBJ2-7; possibly TRBD2 for D (6 bases). The source material was T cells isolated from PBMCs. This receptor was taken from a human donor in good health. The CDR3 coding sequence is TGTGCCAGCAGCCGGGGACTTCATACCTACGAGCAGTACTTC. Translating it yields CASSRGLHTYEQYF.